This T cell receptor (beta chain) was documented in a study of PD-L1 blockade in urothelial cancer. Study-wide background: Males with urothelial cancer arising in the bladder constituted about 90% of the roughly 30 patients. Samples came from 3 weeks, at the second dose, and 6 weeks into treatment.

Method: immunoSEQ multiplex PCR; TCRdb's copy keeps in-frame clones and lacks some. The repertoire has fewer than 130,000 clones, around 85% of them found once; the top ten carry 2.4%. Germline CDR1 is MNHEY and CDR2 is SVGAGI. There are 15 residues in the CDR3. V dropped 6 bases and J dropped 2; count of bases not matched to a gene: 8. Urothelial carcinoma in patients was locally advanced or metastatic. Each individual provided 1 to 8 samples (taken pretreatment and on-treatment). The sequence was obtained from a man aged 50 to 59 with urothelial cancer. The specimen was PBMCs, collected around atezolizumab (anti-PD-L1) treatment. The V gene is TRBV6-5, the J gene TRBJ2-7; 9 bases map to TRBD2. The CDR3 sequence: CASRLGLAKTYEQYF. CDR3 DNA: TGTGCCAGCAGACTAGGACTAGCGAAGACCTACGAGCAGTACTTC.